The clone carrying this T cell receptor beta chain was seen a handful of times. What it binds is unknown. The protocol was immunoSEQ multiplex PCR, while the TCRdb copy is restricted to in-frame clones and leaves out a portion. The table shows approximately 5,100 clones, with over 65% occurring only once. The data derive from a study of neoadjuvant nivolumab and ipilimumab in lung cancer. Study observations and caveats: Compared with tumor-adjacent uninvolved lung, resected tumors showed greater richness and clonality. Pretherapy blood TCR richness correlated positively with resected tumor richness. From pretherapy to surgery, tumor richness and clonality rose with dual therapy.

This CDR3 contains 14 residues. The germline V and J ends were trimmed by 6 bases and 4 bases, with 14 bases remaining between them. Germline lookup yields CDR1 SGHKS and CDR2 YYEKEE (reference sequence). The chain employs TRBV5-5 and TRBJ2-1, with D hard to call. Sample: normal lung tissue adjacent to the tumor, taken after neoadjuvant nivolumab, alone or with ipilimumab, at or shortly before surgery. This sequence originates from an adult with non-small cell lung cancer. Some clones in this sample may be carry-over from other donors' samples. The CDR3 spells CASKGGMAYNEQFF. In DNA, the CDR3 is TGTGCCAGCAAAGGCGGAATGGCGTACAATGAGCAGTTCTTC.